Following are 14 T cell receptor beta chains from one sample sequenced in a study of CD8 T cells in ankylosing spondylitis. TCRdb independently ran MiXCR on the 5' RACE reads; one entry per CDR3 protein. The table includes under 250,000 distinct CDR3 sequences, roughly a third detected once. Sequenced sample: blood, either unsorted or a sorted T cell fraction (not recorded which). The receptor source for this set is a male donor with ankylosing spondylitis or in good health (not recorded which).

This clonotype was seen a few times. This chain links TRBV10-3 with TRBJ1-2; D ambiguous. Per the germline V gene, CDR1 is ENHRY and CDR2 is SYGVKD. V was clipped by 2 bases and J by 7 bases, with 17 bases between them. The CDR3 runs to 15 residues. The CDR3 reads CAISEGQPERGGYTF. The DNA for the CDR3 is TGTGCCATCAGTGAGGGTCAGCCCGAACGGGGTGGCTACACCTTC.

The chain recombines TRBV20-1 with TRBJ1-1, with TRBD1 identical over 8 bases. CDR3 length: 14 amino acids. From germline, CDR1 is DFQATT and CDR2 SNEGSKA (reference sequence). After removal of 6 bases from V and 5 bases from J, the junction contained 11 bases not matched to a gene. CDR3 nucleotide sequence: TGCAGTGCGTGGAAAGGACAGGGAGGGACTGAAGCTTTCTTT. Protein sequence: CSAWKGQGGTEAFF.

This chain uses TRBV6-5 with TRBJ1-6, with 7 bases fitting TRBD1. The CDR3 has 18 amino acids. Germline-derived CDR1 and CDR2 are MNHEY and SVGAGI. With V trimmed by 0 bases and J by 2 bases, 7 bases remained unmatched. CDR3 sequence reads: CASSYSYQGDPYNSPLHF. CDR3 nucleotide sequence: TGTGCCAGCAGTTACTCGTACCAGGGGGACCCCTATAATTCACCCCTCCACTTT.

The V gene is TRBV7-9, the J gene TRBJ1-1, with 7 bases lining up with TRBD1. The CDR3 consists of 15 residues. Germline V lookup: CDR1 SEHNR, CDR2 FQNEAQ (reference sequence). V shed 5 bases, J shed 4 bases, and the junction held 10 bases outside the gene matches. The CDR3 region is CASSPFQGEGTEAFF. The CDR3 nucleotides read TGTGCCAGCAGCCCCTTCCAGGGGGAAGGCACTGAAGCTTTCTTT.

J is TRBJ2-5 and V is TRBV7-2; no firm D call. The CDR3 loop spans 15 amino acids. The V gene lost 3 bases and the J gene lost 5 bases, with 16 bases spanning the gap. Germline assignment: CDR1 SGHTA and CDR2 FQGNSA. CDR3 DNA: TGTGCCAGCAGCTTCTGGCCTAGTTCCCCCGAGACCCAGTACTTC. Amino acid sequence: CASSFWPSSPETQYF.

The chain employs TRBV27 and TRBJ1-1, with D maybe TRBD1 (5 bases). The CDR3 contains 15 residues. The V end lost 6 bases, the J end lost 4 bases, and 18 bases lay between the germline ends. Germline V lookup: CDR1 MNHEY, CDR2 SMNVEV (reference sequence). CDR3 region: CASSSANSGGTEAFF. In DNA form, the CDR3 reads TGTGCCAGCAGCTCCGCTAACTCGGGGGGCACTGAAGCTTTCTTT.

The chain is built from TRBV20-1 and TRBJ1-6; D gene ambiguous. The CDR3 has 15 amino acids. Trimming removed 3 bases at V and 6 bases at J, with 15 bases between. The germline V gene has CDR1 DFQATT and CDR2 SNEGSKA (reference sequence). CDR3 sequence reads: CSARMSHFFNSPLHF. CDR3 nucleotides: TGCAGTGCTAGGATGTCACATTTTTTTAATTCACCCCTCCACTTT.

V gene TRBV3-1 combines with J gene TRBJ2-1; D is perhaps TRBD2 (5 bases). The CDR3 is made up of 16 amino acids. CDR1 LGHDT and CDR2 YNNKEL come from the germline V gene (reference sequence). Trimming took 0 bases from V and 5 from J, leaving 14 bases between them. The CDR3 sequence is CASSQDAGLKDNEQFF. The CDR3 bases are TGTGCCAGCAGCCAAGATGCGGGTCTGAAGGACAATGAGCAGTTCTTC.

The V gene is TRBV9, the J gene TRBJ2-7; D not certain. Germline lookup yields CDR1 SGDLS and CDR2 YYNGEE. The CDR3 totals 14 residues. Between the trimmed V and J ends, which lost 0 bases and 4 bases, there was a span of 11 bases. CDR3 sequence: CASSVGGSAYEQYF. In nucleotides, the CDR3 is TGTGCCAGCAGCGTAGGTGGGTCCGCGTACGAGCAGTACTTC. Supplemented by reference TRBV9 and TRBJ2-7, the full variable domain reads DSGVTQTPKHLITATGQRVTLRCSPRSGDLSVYWYQQSLDQGLQFLIQYYNGEERAKGNILERFSAQQFPDLHSELNLSSLELGDSALYFCASSVGGSAYEQYFGPGTRLTVT.

The CDR3 sequence is CASSQPGAYNEQFF. For the CDR3, the DNA is TGTGCCAGCAGCCAACCGGGGGCCTACAATGAGCAGTTCTTC. This chain uses TRBV11-2 with TRBJ2-1; a possible D gene is TRBD2 (6 bases). The V gene's germline CDR1 is SGHAT and CDR2 FQNNGV. Trimming pared 5 bases from V and 2 bases from J, leaving 10 bases between. The CDR3 covers 14 residues.

This clonotype was detected a few times. The rearrangement uses TRBV6-1 and TRBJ2-1; possibly TRBD2 for D (7 bases). The CDR3 runs 15 residues. In germline, CDR1 is MNHNS, CDR2 SASEGT. V was shortened by 4 bases and J by 0 bases, with 10 bases between the two germline ends. CDR3 in DNA: TGTGCCAGCAGTGGGGGGGGGCGCTCCTACAATGAGCAGTTCTTC. It encodes CASSGGGRSYNEQFF.

This chain connects TRBV7-9 to TRBJ2-2; a weak D match, TRBD2 (5 bases). The V gene's germline CDR1 is SEHNR and CDR2 FQNEAQ (reference sequence). V lost 3 bases to trimming and J lost 1 base, with 9 bases between them. The CDR3 is 15 amino acids. The CDR3 reads CASSFGGLNTGELFF. CDR3 nucleotides: TGTGCCAGCAGCTTTGGCGGGTTGAACACCGGGGAGCTGTTTTTT.

This clonotype was seen a few times. The chain couples TRBV12-3 or TRBV12-4 to TRBJ2-1; D remains unclear. V lost 4 bases, J lost 10 bases, and 11 bases lay in between. The CDR3 extends over 12 amino acids. DNA of the CDR3: TGTGCCAGCAGTTCCGACATAGGGGAGCAGTTCTTC. It yields the protein CASSSDIGEQFF.

The V gene is TRBV20-1, the J gene TRBJ2-7; D gene uncertain. V was pared by 0 bases and J by 0 bases, with 6 bases between. This CDR3 is built from 13 residues. The germline gives CDR1 DFQATT, CDR2 SNEGSKA (reference sequence). The CDR3 sequence is CSARDSGSYEQYF. In DNA, the CDR3 is TGCAGTGCTAGAGATTCAGGCTCCTACGAGCAGTACTTC.